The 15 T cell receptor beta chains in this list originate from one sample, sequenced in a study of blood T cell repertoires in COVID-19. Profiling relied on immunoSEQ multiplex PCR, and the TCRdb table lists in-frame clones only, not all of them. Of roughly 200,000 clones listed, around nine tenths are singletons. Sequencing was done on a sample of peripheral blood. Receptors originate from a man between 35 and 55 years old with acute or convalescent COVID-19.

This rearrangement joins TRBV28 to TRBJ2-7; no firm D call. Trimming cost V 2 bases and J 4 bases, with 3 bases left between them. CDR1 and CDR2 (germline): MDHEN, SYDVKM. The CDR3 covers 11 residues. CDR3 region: CASSLHYEQYF. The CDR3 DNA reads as TGTGCCAGCAGTTTACATTACGAGCAGTACTTC.

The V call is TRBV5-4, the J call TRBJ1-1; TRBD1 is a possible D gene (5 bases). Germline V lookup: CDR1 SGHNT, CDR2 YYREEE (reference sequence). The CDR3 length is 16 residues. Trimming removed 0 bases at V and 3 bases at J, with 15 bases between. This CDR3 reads CASSLVHRLGDTEAFF. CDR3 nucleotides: TGTGCCAGCAGCTTGGTTCACAGGTTAGGGGACACTGAAGCTTTCTTT.

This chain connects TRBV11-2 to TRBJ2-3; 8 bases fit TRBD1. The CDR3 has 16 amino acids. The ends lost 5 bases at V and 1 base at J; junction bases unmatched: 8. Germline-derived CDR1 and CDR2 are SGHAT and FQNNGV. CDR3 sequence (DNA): TGTGCCAGCAGCCTCCTGGGACAGGCGCGCACAGATACGCAGTATTTT. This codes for CASSLLGQARTDTQYF.

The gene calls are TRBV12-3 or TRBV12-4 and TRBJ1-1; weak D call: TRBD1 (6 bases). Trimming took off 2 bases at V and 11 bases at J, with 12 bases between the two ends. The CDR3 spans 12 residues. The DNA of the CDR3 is TGTGCCAGCAGTTTAATCCAGGGGTATGCTTTCTTT. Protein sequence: CASSLIQGYAFF.

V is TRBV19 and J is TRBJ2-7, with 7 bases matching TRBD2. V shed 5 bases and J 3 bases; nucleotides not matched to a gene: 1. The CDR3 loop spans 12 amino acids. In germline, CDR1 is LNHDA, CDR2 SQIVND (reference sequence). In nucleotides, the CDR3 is TGTGCCAGTAGTCGGACTAGCTACGAGCAGTACTTC. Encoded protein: CASSRTSYEQYF.

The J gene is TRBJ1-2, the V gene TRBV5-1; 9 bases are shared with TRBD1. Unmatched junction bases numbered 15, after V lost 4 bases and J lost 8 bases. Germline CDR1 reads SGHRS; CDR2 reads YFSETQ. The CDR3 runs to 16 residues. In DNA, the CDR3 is TGCGCCAGCAGCGCTACTCCGGGACAGGGTGCCGGCGGCTACACCTTC. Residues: CASSATPGQGAGGYTF.

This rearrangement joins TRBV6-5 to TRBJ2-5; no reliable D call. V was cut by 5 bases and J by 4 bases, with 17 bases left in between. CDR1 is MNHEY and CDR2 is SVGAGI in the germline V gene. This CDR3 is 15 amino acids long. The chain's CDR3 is CASSPPPRVAETQYF. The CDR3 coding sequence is TGTGCCAGCAGTCCCCCCCCTCGGGTGGCAGAGACCCAGTACTTC.

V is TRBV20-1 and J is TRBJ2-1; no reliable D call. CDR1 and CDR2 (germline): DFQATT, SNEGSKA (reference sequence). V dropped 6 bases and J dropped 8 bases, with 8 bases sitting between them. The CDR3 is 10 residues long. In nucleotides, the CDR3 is TGCAGTGCATTTCGGTATGAGCAGTTCTTC. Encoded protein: CSAFRYEQFF.

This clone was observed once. The CDR3 nucleotides are TGTGCCAGCAGCTCTGGGGACAGACACCAAGAGACCCAGTACTTC. It yields the protein CASSSGDRHQETQYF. The J gene is TRBJ2-5, the V gene TRBV7-9; 7 bases agree with TRBD1. CDR1 SEHNR and CDR2 FQNEAQ come from the germline V gene (reference sequence). V was pared by 4 bases and J by 0 bases, with 5 bases of the junction left unmatched. The CDR3 runs 15 residues.

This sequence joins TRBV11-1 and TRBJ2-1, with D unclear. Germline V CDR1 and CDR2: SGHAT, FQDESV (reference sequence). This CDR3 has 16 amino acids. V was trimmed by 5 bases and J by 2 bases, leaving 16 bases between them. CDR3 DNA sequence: TGTGCCAGCAGCCGCCCCGACAACAACCCCTACAATGAGCAGTTCTTC. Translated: CASSRPDNNPYNEQFF.

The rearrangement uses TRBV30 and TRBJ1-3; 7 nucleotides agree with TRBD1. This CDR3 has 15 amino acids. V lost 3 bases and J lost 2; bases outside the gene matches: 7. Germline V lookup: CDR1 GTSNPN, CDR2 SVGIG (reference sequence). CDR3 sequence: CAWSPPDRAGNTIYF. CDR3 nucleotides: TGTGCCTGGAGCCCCCCCGACAGGGCTGGAAACACCATATATTTT.

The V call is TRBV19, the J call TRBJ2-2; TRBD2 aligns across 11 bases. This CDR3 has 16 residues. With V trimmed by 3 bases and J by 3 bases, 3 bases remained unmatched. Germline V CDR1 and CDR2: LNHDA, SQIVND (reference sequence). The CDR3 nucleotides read TGTGCCAGTAGTATCTCTAGCGGGGGGTACACCGGGGAGCTGTTTTTT. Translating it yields CASSISSGGYTGELFF. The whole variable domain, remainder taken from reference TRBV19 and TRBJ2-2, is DGGITQSPKYLFRKEGQNVTLSCEQNLNHDAMYWYRQDPGQGLRLIYYSQIVNDFQKGDIAEGYSVSREKKESFPLTVTSAQKNPTAFYLCASSISSGGYTGELFFGEGSRLTVL.

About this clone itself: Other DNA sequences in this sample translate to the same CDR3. CDR3 coding DNA: TGCGCCAGCAGCCTAGGACAGGGTGCCCCGTATGGCTACACCTTC. This encodes CASSLGQGAPYGYTF. This chain connects TRBV5-1 to TRBJ1-2; 8 bases are a match to TRBD1. The CDR3 covers 15 residues. The J segment lost 5 bases and the V segment lost 4 bases, leaving 10 bases of the junction unmatched. Per the germline V gene, CDR1 is SGHRS and CDR2 is YFSETQ. The whole variable domain, filled in from reference TRBV5-1 and TRBJ1-2, reads KAGVTQTPRYLIKTRGQQVTLSCSPISGHRSVSWYQQTPGQGLQFLFEYFSETQRNKGNFPGRFSGRQFSNSRSEMNVSTLELGDSALYLCASSLGQGAPYGYTFGSGTRLTVV.

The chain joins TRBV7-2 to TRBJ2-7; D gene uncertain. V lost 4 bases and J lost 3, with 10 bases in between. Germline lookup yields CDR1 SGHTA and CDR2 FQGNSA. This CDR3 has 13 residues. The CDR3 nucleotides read TGTGCCAGCAGCTCACCCCGGTTCTACGAGCAGTACTTC. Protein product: CASSSPRFYEQYF.

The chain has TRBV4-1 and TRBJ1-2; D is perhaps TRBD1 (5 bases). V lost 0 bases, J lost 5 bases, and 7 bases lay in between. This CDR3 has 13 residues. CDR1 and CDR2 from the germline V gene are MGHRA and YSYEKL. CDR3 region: CASSQEKGYGYTF. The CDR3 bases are TGCGCCAGCAGCCAAGAGAAGGGGTATGGCTACACCTTC.